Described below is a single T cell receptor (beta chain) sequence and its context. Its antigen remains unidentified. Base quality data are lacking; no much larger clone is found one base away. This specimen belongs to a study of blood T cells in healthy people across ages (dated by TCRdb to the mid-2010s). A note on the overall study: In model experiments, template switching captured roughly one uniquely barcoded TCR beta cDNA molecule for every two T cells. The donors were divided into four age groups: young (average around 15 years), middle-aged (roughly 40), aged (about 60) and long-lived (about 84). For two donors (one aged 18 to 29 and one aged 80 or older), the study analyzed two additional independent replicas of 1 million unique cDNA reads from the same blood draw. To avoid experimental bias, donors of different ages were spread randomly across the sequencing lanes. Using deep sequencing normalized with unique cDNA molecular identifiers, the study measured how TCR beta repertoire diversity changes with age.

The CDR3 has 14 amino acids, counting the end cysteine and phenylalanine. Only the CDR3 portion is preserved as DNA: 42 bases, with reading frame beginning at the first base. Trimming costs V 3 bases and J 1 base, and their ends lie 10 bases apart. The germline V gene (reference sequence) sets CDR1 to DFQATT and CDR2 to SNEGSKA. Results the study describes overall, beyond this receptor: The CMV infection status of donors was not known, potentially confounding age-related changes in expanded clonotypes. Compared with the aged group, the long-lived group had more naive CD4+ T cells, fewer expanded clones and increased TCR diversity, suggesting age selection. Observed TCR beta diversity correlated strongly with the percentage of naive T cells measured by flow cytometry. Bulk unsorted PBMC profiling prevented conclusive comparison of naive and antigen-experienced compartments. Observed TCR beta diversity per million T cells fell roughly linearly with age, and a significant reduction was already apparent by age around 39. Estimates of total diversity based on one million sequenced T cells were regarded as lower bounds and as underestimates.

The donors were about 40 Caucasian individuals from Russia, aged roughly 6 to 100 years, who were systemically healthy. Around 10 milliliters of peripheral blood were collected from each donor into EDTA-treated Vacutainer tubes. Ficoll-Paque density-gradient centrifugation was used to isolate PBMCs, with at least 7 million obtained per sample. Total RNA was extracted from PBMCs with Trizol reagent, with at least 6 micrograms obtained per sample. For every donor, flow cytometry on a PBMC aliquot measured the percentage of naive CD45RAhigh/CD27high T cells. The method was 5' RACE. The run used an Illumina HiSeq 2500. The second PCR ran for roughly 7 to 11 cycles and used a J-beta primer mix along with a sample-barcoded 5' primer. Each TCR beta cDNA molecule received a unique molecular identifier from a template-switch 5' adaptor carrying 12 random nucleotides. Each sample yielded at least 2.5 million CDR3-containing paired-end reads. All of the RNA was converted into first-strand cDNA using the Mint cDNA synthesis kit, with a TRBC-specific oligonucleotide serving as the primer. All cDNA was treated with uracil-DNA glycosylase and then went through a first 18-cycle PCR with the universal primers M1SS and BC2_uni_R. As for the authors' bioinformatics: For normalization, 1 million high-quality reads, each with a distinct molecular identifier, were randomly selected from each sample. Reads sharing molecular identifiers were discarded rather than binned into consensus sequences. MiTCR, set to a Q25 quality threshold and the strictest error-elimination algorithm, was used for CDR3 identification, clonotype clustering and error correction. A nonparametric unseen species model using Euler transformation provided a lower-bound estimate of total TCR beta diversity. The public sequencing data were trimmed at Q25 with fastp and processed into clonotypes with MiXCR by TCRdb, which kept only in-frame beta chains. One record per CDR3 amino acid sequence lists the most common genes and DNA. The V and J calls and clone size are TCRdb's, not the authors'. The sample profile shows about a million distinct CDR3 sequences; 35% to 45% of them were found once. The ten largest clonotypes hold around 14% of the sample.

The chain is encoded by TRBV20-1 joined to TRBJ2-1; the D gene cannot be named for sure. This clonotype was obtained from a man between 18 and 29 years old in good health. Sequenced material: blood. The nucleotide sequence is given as TGCAGTGCTAGGCGTCGGGTTTCCTACAATGAGCAGTTCTTC. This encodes CSARRRVSYNEQFF.